These 5 T cell receptor beta chains originate from one sample sequenced in a study of shared clonotypes between healthy human individuals. Only CD45RO-negative cells positively selected for CCR7 counted as naive CD8 cells, so terminally differentiated effector memory CD45RA+ cells were excluded. Libraries were prepared by immunoSEQ multiplex PCR; TCRdb keeps only in-frame clonotypes and omits some of them. Among 760,000 or so clones listed, 95% to 97% were seen once. Sequencing was done on a sample of naive CD8+ T cells sorted from blood. Receptor source: a man under 40 in good health.

The CDR3 reads CASSQAGAAPQQYF. The CDR3 nucleotides are TGCGCCAGCAGCCAGGCCGGGGCAGCCCCTCAGCAGTACTTC. The chain combines TRBV4-1 with TRBJ2-7; D tentatively reads TRBD1 or TRBD2 (5 bases each). Trimming left V 3 bases short and J 8 bases short, with 17 bases between. This CDR3 region has 14 residues. Germline V CDR1 and CDR2: MGHRA, YSYEKL.

This chain uses TRBV29-1 with TRBJ2-6, with 8 bases matching TRBD1. The V and J ends lost 3 bases and 0 bases, in that order; junction bases with no gene match: 7. CDR3 length: 17 amino acids. The germline V gene has CDR1 SQVTM and CDR2 ANQGSEA. CDR3 region: CSVDGRGLGSGANVLTF. The CDR3 nucleotides read TGCAGCGTTGATGGCAGGGGGCTCGGCTCTGGGGCCAACGTCCTGACTTTC.

The chain has TRBV5-5 and TRBJ2-3, with D maybe TRBD2 (6 bases). Trimming took 0 bases from V and 1 from J, leaving 6 bases between them. Germline V gene lookup returns CDR1 SGHKS and CDR2 YYEKEE (reference sequence). The CDR3 is made up of 14 amino acids. The DNA for the CDR3 is TGTGCCAGCAGCTTGGCTAGCGGCACAGATACGCAGTATTTT. Protein product: CASSLASGTDTQYF.

This clone appeared a single time. V and J are TRBV27 and TRBJ2-7; 9 bases match TRBD1. The CDR3 length is 14 residues. From germline, CDR1 is MNHEY and CDR2 SMNVEV (reference sequence). V lost 6 bases, J lost 2 bases, and 5 bases stayed unmatched. The CDR3 region is CASSWRTGAYEQYF. The CDR3 coding sequence is TGTGCCAGCAGCTGGCGGACAGGGGCCTACGAGCAGTACTTC.

The rearrangement joins TRBV6-1 to TRBJ2-4; no reliable D call. Germline CDR1 reads MNHNS; CDR2 reads SASEGT. The V end was cut by 3 bases, the J end by 14 bases, with 5 bases between. The length of the CDR3 is 9 residues. CDR3 nucleotide sequence: TGTGCCAGCAGTGATTCTAAGTACTTC. Residues: CASSDSKYF.